The entry that follows covers one T cell receptor (beta chain) sequence. A universal primer site arose from template switching, and cDNA bore unique molecular identifiers. A single record per CDR3 protein comes from TCRdb applying MiXCR to the 5' RACE reads. The table includes 1.5 million or so distinct CDR3 sequences, about 32% detected once. This record comes from a study of identical twins. Germline CDR1 SEHNR, CDR2 FQNEAQ (reference sequence). V trimming: 3 bases; J trimming: 6 bases; junction bases outside the gene matches: 2. The CDR3 runs 14 residues. This clonotype was sampled from a newborn girl in good health. The sequenced sample consisted of cord blood. This chain links TRBV7-9 with TRBJ1-4; TRBD1 aligns across 9 bases. The CDR3 sequence: CASSFRDRDEKLFF. The CDR3 nucleotides are TGTGCCAGCAGCTTCCGGGACAGGGATGAAAAACTGTTTTTT.